These 23 T cell receptor beta chains came from one sample sequenced in a study of blood T cell repertoires in COVID-19. Only in-frame clones appear in the TCRdb table, and some are missing; sequencing was by immunoSEQ multiplex PCR. Of a few hundred thousand clones in the sample, roughly 87% are singletons; the top ten hold roughly 2.3%. What was sequenced was peripheral blood. These receptor sequences come from a young man with active or convalescent COVID-19.

This chain connects TRBV7-9 to TRBJ2-7; 10 bases align to TRBD1. J gave up 3 bases and V 1 base, and 9 bases lay outside the gene matches. From germline, CDR1 is SEHNR and CDR2 FQNEAQ (reference sequence). This CDR3 is built from 17 residues. CDR3 in DNA: TGTGCCAGCAGCTTAGTCGGGGGACAGGGGATAAACTACGAGCAGTACTTC. This translates into CASSLVGGQGINYEQYF.

Comment on this clone: Other DNA sequences in this specimen translate into the identical CDR3. The genes are TRBV18 and TRBJ1-1; 8 bases align to TRBD1. Germline V gene sequence: CDR1 KGHSH, CDR2 LQKENI. V shed 3 bases, J shed 0 bases, and the junction held 3 bases outside the gene matches. This CDR3 has 15 residues. Here the CDR3 reads CASSPGQGMNTEAFF. In nucleotides, the CDR3 is TGTGCCAGCTCACCTGGACAGGGCATGAACACTGAAGCTTTCTTT.

This clone was recorded only once. The chain is built from TRBV10-3 and TRBJ2-2; 8 bases align to TRBD2. The CDR3 has 13 amino acids. V lost 5 bases to trimming and J lost 9 bases; unmatched junction nucleotides: 5. In germline, CDR1 is ENHRY, CDR2 SYGVKD. The CDR3 sequence is CAISPGLVRELFF. CDR3 DNA sequence: TGTGCCATCAGTCCGGGACTAGTTCGGGAGCTGTTTTTT.

This chain uses TRBV27 with TRBJ2-3; D unresolved. This CDR3 has 13 amino acids. V lost 4 bases to trimming and J lost 2 bases, with 7 bases between them. Looked up from germline, CDR1 is MNHEY and CDR2 is SMNVEV (reference sequence). Here the CDR3 reads CASSSSSTDTQYF. CDR3 sequence (DNA): TGTGCCAGCAGTTCCTCCTCCACAGATACGCAGTATTTT.

J is TRBJ2-7 and V is TRBV6-2 or TRBV6-3; D remains ambiguous. With 4 bases removed from V and 2 bases from J, the gap between germline ends came to 6 bases. The CDR3 spans 12 residues. Germline V gives CDR1 MNHEY, CDR2 SVGEGT. The CDR3 sequence is CASSFTTYEQYF. CDR3 coding DNA: TGTGCCAGCAGTTTTACTACCTACGAGCAGTACTTC.

The rearrangement links TRBV7-3 to TRBJ2-1; 8 nucleotides line up with TRBD1. The CDR3 contains 19 residues. CDR1 is SGHTA, CDR2 FQGTGA, per germline. After removal of 4 bases from V and 2 bases from J, the junction contained 16 bases not matched to a gene. The CDR3 region is CASSSKAPTRGQAYNEQFF. The CDR3 nucleotides are TGTGCCAGCAGCTCAAAAGCCCCTACCAGGGGGCAGGCCTACAATGAGCAGTTCTTC.

The chain recombines TRBV12-3 or TRBV12-4 with TRBJ1-6; D gene unclear. The V end lost 1 base, the J end lost 9 bases, and 7 bases lay between the germline ends. CDR3 length: 13 amino acids. The CDR3 sequence: CASSLVSGSPLHF. DNA of the CDR3: TGTGCCAGCAGTTTAGTCTCGGGTTCACCCCTCCACTTT.

The V call is TRBV5-1, the J call TRBJ2-3, with 7 bases aligning to TRBD2. This CDR3 has 15 residues. Looked up from germline, CDR1 is SGHRS and CDR2 is YFSETQ. The V gene end was trimmed by 4 bases and the J gene end by 6 bases; junction bases not matched to a gene: 11. The CDR3: CASSHPSLGGDTQYF. CDR3 bases: TGCGCCAGCAGCCACCCTAGCCTGGGGGGGGATACGCAGTATTTT.

V gene TRBV5-1 combines with J gene TRBJ2-7, with D tentatively TRBD1 (6 bases). Germline V gene sequence: CDR1 SGHRS, CDR2 YFSETQ. V was cut by 4 bases and J by 3 bases, with 11 bases left in between. The CDR3 loop spans 13 amino acids. The CDR3 DNA is TGCGCCAGCAGCGAGGGACAAGTCTACGAGCAGTACTTC. Its protein is CASSEGQVYEQYF.

The V and J genes are TRBV12-3 or TRBV12-4 and TRBJ2-7; possibly TRBD2 for D (5 bases). The V end lost 7 bases, the J end lost 3 bases, and 13 bases lay between the germline ends. The CDR3 sequence is 13 residues long. CDR3 nucleotide sequence: TGTGCCAGCACGACTATAGGCCACTACGAGCAGTACTTC. Translated, it gives CASTTIGHYEQYF.

About this clone itself: The sample carries other DNA sequences with the same CDR3. The rearrangement uses TRBV5-1 and TRBJ1-1; TRBD1 matches at 8 bases. Germline trimming cut 2 bases from V and 3 bases from J; bases unmatched to any gene: 3. This CDR3 is built from 14 residues. The germline CDR1 and CDR2 sequences are SGHRS and YFSETQ. CDR3 sequence (DNA): TGCGCCAGCAGCTTTGGACAGGGCTACACTGAAGCTTTCTTT. It specifies CASSFGQGYTEAFF.

The count of this clone is one. The chain has TRBV28 and TRBJ2-3, with 8 bases identical to TRBD1. The V segment lost 2 bases and the J segment 3 bases; nucleotides outside the gene matches: 16. The length of the CDR3 is 19 residues. The germline CDR1 and CDR2 sequences are MDHEN and SYDVKM. The CDR3 coding sequence is TGTGCCAGCAGTTTACCCATACGGCTTCTGACAGGGGCGACAGATACGCAGTATTTT. It encodes CASSLPIRLLTGATDTQYF.

This chain links TRBV29-1 with TRBJ2-3, with D tentatively TRBD1 (5 bases). The V gene's germline CDR1 is SQVTM and CDR2 ANQGSEA. The length of the CDR3 is 12 residues. V was clipped by 4 bases and J by 6 bases, with 11 bases between them. The CDR3 protein is CSVGRVGDTQYF. The CDR3 nucleotides read TGCAGCGTTGGCAGGGTGGGGGATACGCAGTATTTT.

The chain joins TRBV5-1 to TRBJ2-4; 10 bases agree with TRBD1. The CDR3 sequence is 17 residues long. Unmatched junction bases numbered 11, after V lost 3 bases and J lost 5 bases. The germline gives CDR1 SGHRS, CDR2 YFSETQ. CDR3 residues: CASSSLPGTGAENIQYF. The CDR3 DNA sequence: TGCGCCAGCAGCTCTCTCCCCGGGACAGGGGCCGAAAACATTCAGTACTTC.

J is TRBJ2-3 and V is TRBV4-2, with D maybe TRBD1 (6 bases). Germline assignment: CDR1 LGHNA and CDR2 YNFKEQ. The CDR3 extends over 15 amino acids. Trimming left V 3 bases short and J 6 bases short, with 16 bases between. The CDR3 loop reads CASSQYPAGGDTQYF. In DNA, the CDR3 is TGTGCCAGCAGCCAGTACCCCGCTGGGGGCGATACGCAGTATTTT.

J is TRBJ2-5 and V is TRBV6-5; D is perhaps TRBD1 (5 bases). The ends were cut back, 6 bases at V and 1 base at J, with 6 bases in the middle. The length of the CDR3 is 12 residues. Germline assignment: CDR1 MNHEY and CDR2 SVGAGI. The CDR3 here is CASRTAQETQYF. In nucleotides, the CDR3 is TGTGCCAGCAGGACAGCCCAAGAGACCCAGTACTTC.

The chain recombines TRBV14 with TRBJ2-7, with TRBD1 matching over 10 bases. The CDR3 has 16 amino acids. J lost 5 bases, V lost 2 bases, and 9 bases had no gene match. Germline V gene lookup returns CDR1 SGHDN and CDR2 FVKESK. The CDR3 region is CASSQTLGQGSNEQYF. CDR3 coding DNA: TGTGCCAGCAGCCAAACGTTGGGACAGGGGTCAAACGAGCAGTACTTC.

This rearrangement joins TRBV7-3 to TRBJ2-3; TRBD2 might be the D (6 bases). The CDR3 runs to 15 residues. The V end was cut by 3 bases, the J end by 6 bases, with 16 bases between. The germline gives CDR1 SGHTA, CDR2 FQGTGA. This chain's CDR3 is CASSFSPSDWDTQYF. CDR3 in DNA: TGTGCCAGCAGCTTCTCGCCTAGCGATTGGGATACGCAGTATTTT.

This chain links TRBV5-5 with TRBJ2-5; the match to TRBD1 covers 7 bases. Unmatched junction bases numbered 7, after V lost 4 bases and J lost 1 base. The length of the CDR3 is 15 residues. CDR1 and CDR2 (germline): SGHKS, YYEKEE (reference sequence). CDR3 sequence: CASSVGGRGQETQYF. CDR3 in DNA: TGTGCCAGCAGCGTAGGGGGCCGGGGCCAAGAGACCCAGTACTTC.

This chain joins TRBV7-9 and TRBJ2-4; D is unresolved. Germline V gene lookup returns CDR1 SEHNR and CDR2 FQNEAQ (reference sequence). This CDR3 is built from 14 residues. V was cut by 4 bases and J by 2 bases, with 9 bases left in between. DNA of the CDR3: TGTGCCAGCAGCTCCTCAGCGACCAAAAACATTCAGTACTTC. Protein product: CASSSSATKNIQYF.

This chain links TRBV9 with TRBJ2-3, with D uncertain. CDR3 length equals 12 residues. Germline CDR1 reads SGDLS; CDR2 reads YYNGEE. Trimming cost V 3 bases and J 7 bases, with 9 bases left between them. The chain's CDR3 is CASSDRYHTQYF. The CDR3 DNA sequence: TGTGCCAGCAGCGATCGGTATCATACGCAGTATTTT.

The CDR3 nucleotides are TGTGCCAGCAGTTCGTGGTCTAGCGGCTACAATGAGCAGTTCTTC. Residues: CASSSWSSGYNEQFF. The chain recombines TRBV28 with TRBJ2-1; 7 bases match TRBD2. The J segment lost 3 bases and the V segment lost 4 bases, leaving 6 bases of the junction unmatched. Germline-derived CDR1 and CDR2 are MDHEN and SYDVKM. The CDR3 runs 15 residues.

This sequence joins TRBV9 and TRBJ1-2; D may be TRBD1 (6 bases). The V and J ends lost 3 bases and 2 bases respectively, with 8 bases between them. Looked up from germline, CDR1 is SGDLS and CDR2 is YYNGEE. There are 13 residues in the CDR3. CDR3 region: CASSAGGNYGYTF. DNA of the CDR3: TGTGCCAGCAGCGCGGGGGGCAACTATGGCTACACCTTC.